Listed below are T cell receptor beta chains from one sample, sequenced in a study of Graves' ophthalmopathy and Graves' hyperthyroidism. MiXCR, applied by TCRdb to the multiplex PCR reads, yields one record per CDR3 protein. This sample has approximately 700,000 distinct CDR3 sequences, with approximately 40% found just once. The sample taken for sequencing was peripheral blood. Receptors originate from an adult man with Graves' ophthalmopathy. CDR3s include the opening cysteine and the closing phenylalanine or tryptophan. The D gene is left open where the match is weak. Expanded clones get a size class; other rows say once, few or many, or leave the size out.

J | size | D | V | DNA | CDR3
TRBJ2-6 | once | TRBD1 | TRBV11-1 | TGTGCCAGCAGCACAATCCTCGGGACAGGGGCTTCTGGGGCCAACGTCCTGACTTTC | CASSTILGTGASGANVLTF
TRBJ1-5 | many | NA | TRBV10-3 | TGTGCCATCAGTGAGTCGGGCCTGACCCAGCATTTT | CAISESGLTQHF
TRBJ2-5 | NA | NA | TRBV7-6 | TGTGCCAGCAGCTCTCCGCCCCAGTACTTC | CASSSPPQYF
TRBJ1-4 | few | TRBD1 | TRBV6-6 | TGTGCCAGCAGTTACACGGGACAGGGGGCGCAAAAACTGTTTTTT | CASSYTGQGAQKLFF
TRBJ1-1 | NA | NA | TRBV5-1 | TGCGCCAGCAGCAGGGACTCATCCCGGGAAGCTTTCTTT | CASSRDSSREAFF
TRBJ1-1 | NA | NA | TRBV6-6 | TGTGCCAGCAATTTCCGGCACACGAACACTGAAGCTTTCTTT | CASNFRHTNTEAFF
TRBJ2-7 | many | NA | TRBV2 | TGTGCCAGCAGTCTCTACGATTACGAGCAGTACTTC | CASSLYDYEQYF
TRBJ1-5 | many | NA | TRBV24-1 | TGTGCCAGCCGTAGGGGCAGGGGTGATCAGCCCCAGCATTTT | CASRRGRGDQPQHF
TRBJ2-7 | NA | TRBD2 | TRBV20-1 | TGCAGTGCTAGCCCTAGCGGGAGGGAATCGTACGAGCAGTACTTC | CSASPSGRESYEQYF
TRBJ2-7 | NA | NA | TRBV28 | TGTGCCAGCAGTTTGGGCGGCCTCAATACCTACGAGCAGTACTTC | CASSLGGLNTYEQYF
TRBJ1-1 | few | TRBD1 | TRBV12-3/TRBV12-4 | TGTGCCAGCGGGTACAGGGGCCAAAACACTGAAGCTTTCTTT | CASGYRGQNTEAFF
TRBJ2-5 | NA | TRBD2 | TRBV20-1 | TGCAGCTTAGCGGGGGCGGGGAATCAAGAGACCCAGTACTTC | CSLAGAGNQETQYF
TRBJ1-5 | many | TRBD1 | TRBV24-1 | TGTGCCACCAGTGACCCAGGGACAGGGGGTTTTCAGCCCCAGCATTTT | CATSDPGTGGFQPQHF
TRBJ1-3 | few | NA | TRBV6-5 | TGTGCCAGCAGTTACGCGTCCGGCAGGGTCTATGGAAACACCATATATTTT | CASSYASGRVYGNTIYF
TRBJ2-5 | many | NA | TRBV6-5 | TGTGCCAGCAGTTACGTGGGTGGGGAGACCCAGTACTTC | CASSYVGGETQYF
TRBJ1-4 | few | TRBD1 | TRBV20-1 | TGCAGTGCAAAGGACAGGGGAGTGTCTAATGAAAAACTGTTTTTT | CSAKDRGVSNEKLFF
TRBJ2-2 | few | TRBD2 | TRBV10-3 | TGTGCCATCAGCCCCAGCGGGGCGAACACCGGGAAGCTGTTTTTT | CAISPSGANTGKLFF
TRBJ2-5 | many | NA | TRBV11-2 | TGTGCCAGCAGCTTCGAACGGTTGGAGACCCAGTACTTC | CASSFERLETQYF
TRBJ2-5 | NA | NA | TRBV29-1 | TGCAGCGTTGATGAGACAGGGAGGGAGACCCAGTACTTC | CSVDETGRETQYF
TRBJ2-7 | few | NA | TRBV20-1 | TGCAGTGCTAGAGGGGTAGAATCCTACGAGCAGTACTTC | CSARGVESYEQYF
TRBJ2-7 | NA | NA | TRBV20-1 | TGCAGTGCTAGACGGGTCGGGAGAAATGAGCAGTACTTC | CSARRVGRNEQYF
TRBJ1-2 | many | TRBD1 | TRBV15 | TGTGCCACCAGCAGAGGAAGACAGGGGACGCGCGGCTACACCTTC | CATSRGRQGTRGYTF
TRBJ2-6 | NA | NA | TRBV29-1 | TGCAGCGCCGGCAGGGCTGGGGCCAACGTCCTGACTTTC | CSAGRAGANVLTF
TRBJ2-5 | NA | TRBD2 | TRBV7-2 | TGTGCCAGCAGTCCCGGGACTAGCGGGGGGGTGGAGACCCAGTACTTC | CASSPGTSGGVETQYF
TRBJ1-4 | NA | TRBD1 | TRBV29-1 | TGCAGCGTTTCTCCGGGACAGGGAGTCATCCGTAGGGCTAATGAAAAACTGTTTTTT | CSVSPGQGVIRRANEKLFF
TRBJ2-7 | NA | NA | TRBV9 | TGTGCCAGCAGCTATCAAGTCAACGAGCAGTACTTC | CASSYQVNEQYF
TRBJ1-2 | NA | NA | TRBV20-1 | TGCAGTGCTAGGGTACTTTACGGGGGCTCTAGCTATGGCTACACCTTC | CSARVLYGGSSYGYTF
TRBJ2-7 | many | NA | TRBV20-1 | TGCAGTGCTAGCCCTTTTTACGAGCAGTACTTC | CSASPFYEQYF
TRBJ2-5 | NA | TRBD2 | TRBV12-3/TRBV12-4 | TGTGCCAGCAGTTTCCGCCTAGCGGGGCTAGAGACCCAGTACTTC | CASSFRLAGLETQYF
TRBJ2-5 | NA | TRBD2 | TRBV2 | TGTGCCAGCAGTGAGACGAGACTAGCAAGGGGTATTGAGACCCAGTACTTC | CASSETRLARGIETQYF
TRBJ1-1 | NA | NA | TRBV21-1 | TGTGCCAGCAGCAGGATAATACAGGGGGACACTGAAGCTTTCTTT | CASSRIIQGDTEAFF
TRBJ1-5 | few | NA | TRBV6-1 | TGTGCCAGCAGTGAAGCCCCCAGGCCCCAGCATTTT | CASSEAPRPQHF
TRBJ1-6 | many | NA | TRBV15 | TGTGCCACCAGTCCTCAGGGCGACCCTCTCCACTTT | CATSPQGDPLHF
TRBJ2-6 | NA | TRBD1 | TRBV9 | TGTGCCAGCAGCGTAGAGGGGGCCGACGTCCTGACTTTC | CASSVEGADVLTF
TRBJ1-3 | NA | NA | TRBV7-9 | TGTGCCAGCAGCTTAGAGACCGCGGCCCCTGGAAACACCATATATTTT | CASSLETAAPGNTIYF
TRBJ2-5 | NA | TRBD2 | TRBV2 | TGTGCCAGCACTGGGGGGACAGAGAGATCTAGCGGGAGCAAGTACTTC | CASTGGTERSSGSKYF
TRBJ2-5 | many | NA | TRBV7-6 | TGTGCCAGCAGCTTAGGGAACAGCAAGACCCAGTACTTC | CASSLGNSKTQYF
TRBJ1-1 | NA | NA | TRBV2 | TGTGCCAGCAGTCCCAGCACAACTAATGAAGCTTTCTTT | CASSPSTTNEAFF
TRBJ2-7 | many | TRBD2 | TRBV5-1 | TGCGCCAGCAGCGAGGGACTAGCCGACGAGCAGTACTTC | CASSEGLADEQYF
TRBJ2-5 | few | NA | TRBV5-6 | TGTGCCAGCAGCTTGGTTCAGCGAGAGCAAGAGACCCAGTACTTC | CASSLVQREQETQYF
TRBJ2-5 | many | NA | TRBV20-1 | TGCAGTGCCGCTGGGAGTGGAGAGACCCAGTACTTC | CSAAGSGETQYF
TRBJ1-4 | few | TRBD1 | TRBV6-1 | TGTGCCAGCAGGGACAGGGGGTTAACTAATGAAAAACTGTTTTTT | CASRDRGLTNEKLFF
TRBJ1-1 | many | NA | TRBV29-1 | TGCAGCGTCCCGGTGGGAAGCACTGAAGCTTTCTTT | CSVPVGSTEAFF
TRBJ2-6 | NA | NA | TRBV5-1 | TGCGCCAGCAGGAAGGGGGCTGGGGCCAACGTCCTGACTTTC | CASRKGAGANVLTF
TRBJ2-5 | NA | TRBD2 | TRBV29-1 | TGCAGCGTTGCTAGCGGGGGACAAGAGACCCAGTACTTC | CSVASGGQETQYF
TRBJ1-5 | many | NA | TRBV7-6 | TGTGCCAGCAGCGTACAGGATAATCAGCCCCAGCATTTT | CASSVQDNQPQHF
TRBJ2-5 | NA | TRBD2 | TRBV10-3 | TGTGCCATCCAATCAACAGCGGGACTAGCGGGAGGAGAGACCCAGTACTTC | CAIQSTAGLAGGETQYF
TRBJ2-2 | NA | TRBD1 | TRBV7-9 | TGTGCCAGCAGTTACTCAAGGACAGGGAACACCGGGGAGCTGTTTTTT | CASSYSRTGNTGELFF
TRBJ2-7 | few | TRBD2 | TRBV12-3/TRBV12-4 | TGTGCCAGCCTGGGACTAGCGGGTTACGAGCAGTACTTC | CASLGLAGYEQYF
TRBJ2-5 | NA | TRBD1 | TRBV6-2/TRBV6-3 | TGTGCCAGCAGTGCGGGACAGGGGGAAGAGACCCAGTACTTC | CASSAGQGEETQYF
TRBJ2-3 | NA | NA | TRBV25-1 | TGTGCCAGCAGTGACTCCCTTAAGCCAGATACGCAGTATTTT | CASSDSLKPDTQYF